This TCR beta chain originates from a study of cytotoxic CD8 clonotypes in ibrutinib-treated CLL. For the study at large: Patient counts were 11 relapsed/refractory, more than 14 treatment-naive and some 17 IGHV unmutated.

TCR beta libraries used about 2.2 micrograms of genomic DNA from cryopreserved PBMCs. The CDR3 loop spans 14 amino acids. Trimming removed 2 bases at V and 3 bases at J, with 8 bases between. The germline V gene has CDR1 SGHVS and CDR2 FNYEAQ. The table came from immunoSEQ multiplex PCR; TCRdb's copy has only in-frame clones and leaves some out. Here the sample spans approximately 150,000 clones, about 84% being singletons. The sequences come from PBMCs, collected after 24 months of ibrutinib treatment. The chain is built from TRBV7-6 and TRBJ2-1; weak D call: TRBD1 (5 bases). The clonotype was recovered from a human donor with chronic lymphocytic leukemia. CDR3 bases: TGTGCCAGCAGCTTACAGGGCAACTACAATGAGCAGTTCTTC. Translated: CASSLQGNYNEQFF.